This entry lists 8 T cell receptor beta chains sequenced from one sample in a study of metastatic and nonmetastatic thyroid tumors. Via MiXCR, TCRdb re-called the PCR reads. The sample carries 85,000 to 95,000 clones, approximately 15% recorded once. Each patient came to thyroid surgery without any prior treatment (of any kind). The sequenced sample was blood. The receptors come from a female donor with papillary thyroid cancer or a benign thyroid nodule (not recorded which). Some clones in this sample may be carry-over from other donors' samples.

Note on this clone: Germline is not matched at one junction end, which may reflect a read error. CDR3 in DNA: TGTGCCAACAGCACGCAATCCGGAAGTGAAAAACTGTTTTTT. It encodes CANSTQSGSEKLFF. This chain connects TRBV7-9 to TRBJ1-4, with D unclear. This CDR3 spans 14 amino acids. Germline CDR1 and CDR2: SEHNR and FQNEAQ (reference sequence). The full variable domain, its missing parts supplied by reference TRBV7-9 and TRBJ1-4, is DTGVSQNPRHKITKRGQNVTFRCDPISEHNRLYWYRQTLGQGPEFLTYFQNEAQLEKSRLLSDRFSAERPKGSFSTLEIQRTEQGDSAMYLCANSTQSGSEKLFFGSGTQLSVL.

There are many counts of this clone. The CDR3 DNA sequence: TGTGCCAGCAGTCGGGACAGGGACCACGAGCAGTACTTC. Residues: CASSRDRDHEQYF. The J gene is TRBJ2-7, the V gene TRBV28; 9 nucleotides match TRBD1. The CDR3 extends over 13 amino acids. Germline CDR1 and CDR2: MDHEN and SYDVKM. The J segment lost 5 bases and the V segment lost 5 bases, leaving 4 bases of the junction unmatched.

This clone was detected only a few times. The chain employs TRBV6-1 and TRBJ1-1; 7 bases fit TRBD1. V gave up 10 bases and J gave up 4 bases; unmatched junction bases: 15. Germline V gives CDR1 MNHNS, CDR2 SASEGT. This CDR3 has 15 residues. This CDR3 is CAITVGGREGTEAFF. CDR3 sequence (DNA): TGTGCCATCACGGTAGGGGGCCGGGAGGGCACTGAAGCTTTCTTT.

This clone has a count of ten or more. The chain combines TRBV2 with TRBJ1-1; D call uncertain. The germline gives CDR1 SNHLY, CDR2 FYNNEI. Trimming stripped 8 bases from V and 5 bases from J, with 21 bases between. There are 15 residues in the CDR3. CDR3 in DNA: TGTGCCAGCGAAGGCAGTCATGGAGGCGGGACTGAAGCTTTCTTT. Translated: CASEGSHGGGTEAFF.

This clone showed up many times. The rearrangement joins TRBV6-6 to TRBJ1-2; D remains unclear. Trimming pared 2 bases from V and 5 bases from J, leaving 12 bases between. This CDR3 region has 14 residues. Germline V gene lookup returns CDR1 MNHNY and CDR2 SVGAGI (reference sequence). The CDR3 here is CASSYAQAVYGYTF. In DNA form, the CDR3 reads TGTGCCAGCAGTTACGCCCAGGCTGTATATGGCTACACCTTC.

This clone was seen more than once but under ten times. This chain links TRBV7-2 with TRBJ2-5; D gene ambiguous. From germline, CDR1 is SGHTA and CDR2 FQGNSA. The V and J ends lost 2 bases and 2 bases respectively, with 12 bases between them. CDR3 length: 15 amino acids. CDR3 region: CASSLSSAAQETQYF. The CDR3 DNA is TGTGCCAGCAGCTTATCGTCGGCAGCACAAGAGACCCAGTACTTC.

This clone was seen ten or more times. The chain is built from TRBV28 and TRBJ2-1, with TRBD2 identical over 7 bases. This CDR3 contains 13 residues. With V trimmed by 8 bases and J by 6 bases, 7 bases remained unmatched. Germline values: CDR1 MDHEN, CDR2 SYDVKM. The CDR3 spells CASYSREGNEQFF. In DNA, the CDR3 is TGTGCCAGCTATTCCAGGGAGGGCAATGAGCAGTTCTTC.

About this clone itself: This clone may be a read error of a much larger clone one base away. The chain has TRBV18 and TRBJ1-1; 7 bases agree with TRBD1. The V gene's germline CDR1 is KGHSH and CDR2 LQKENI. The CDR3 spans 16 residues. With V trimmed by 3 bases and J by 8 bases, 15 bases remained unmatched. In DNA, the CDR3 is TGTGCCAGCTCACCCATGACAGGGTCTTGCTTGGCGGAAGCTTTCTTT. Residues: CASSPMTGSCLAEAFF.